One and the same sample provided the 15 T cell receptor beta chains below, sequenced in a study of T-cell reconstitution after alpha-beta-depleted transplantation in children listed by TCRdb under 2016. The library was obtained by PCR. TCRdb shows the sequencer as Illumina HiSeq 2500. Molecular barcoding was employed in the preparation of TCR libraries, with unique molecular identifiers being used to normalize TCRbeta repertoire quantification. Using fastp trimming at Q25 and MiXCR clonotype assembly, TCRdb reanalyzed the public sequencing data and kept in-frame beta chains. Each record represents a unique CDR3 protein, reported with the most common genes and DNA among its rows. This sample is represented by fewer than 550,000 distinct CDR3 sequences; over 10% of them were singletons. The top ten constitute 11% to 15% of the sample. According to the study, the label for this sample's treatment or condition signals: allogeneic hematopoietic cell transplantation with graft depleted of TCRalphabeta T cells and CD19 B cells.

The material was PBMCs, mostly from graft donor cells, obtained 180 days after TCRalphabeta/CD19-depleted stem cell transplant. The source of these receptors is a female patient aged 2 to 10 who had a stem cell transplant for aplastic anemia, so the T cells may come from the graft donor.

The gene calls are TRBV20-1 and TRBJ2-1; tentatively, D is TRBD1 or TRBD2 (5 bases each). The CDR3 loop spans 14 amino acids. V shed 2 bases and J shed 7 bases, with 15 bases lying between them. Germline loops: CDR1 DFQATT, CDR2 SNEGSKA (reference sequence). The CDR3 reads CSARPRDRRNEQFF. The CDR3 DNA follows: TGCAGTGCTAGACCCCGGGACCGTCGGAATGAGCAGTTCTTC.

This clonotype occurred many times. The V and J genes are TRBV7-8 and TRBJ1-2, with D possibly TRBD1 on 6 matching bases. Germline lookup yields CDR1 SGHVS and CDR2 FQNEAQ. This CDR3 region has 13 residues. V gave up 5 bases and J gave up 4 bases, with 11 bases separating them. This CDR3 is CASSPGQPYGYTF. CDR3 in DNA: TGTGCCAGCAGCCCCGGACAGCCCTATGGCTACACCTTC.

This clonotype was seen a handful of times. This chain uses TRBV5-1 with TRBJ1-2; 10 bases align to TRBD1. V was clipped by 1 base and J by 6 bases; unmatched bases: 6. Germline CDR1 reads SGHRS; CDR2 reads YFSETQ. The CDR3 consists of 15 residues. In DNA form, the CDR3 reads TGCGCCAGCAGCTTGATGCCGGGACAGGGGCATGGCTACACCTTC. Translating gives CASSLMPGQGHGYTF.

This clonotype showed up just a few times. The DNA for the CDR3 is TGTGCCAGCAGCCTTCCGGGACTAGCCCTTAAGGACGAGCAGTACTTC. Translation: CASSLPGLALKDEQYF. This chain uses TRBV14 with TRBJ2-7; TRBD2 matches at 9 bases. Germline loops: CDR1 SGHDN, CDR2 FVKESK. The CDR3 is 16 amino acids. V lost 4 bases to trimming and J lost 5 bases; unmatched junction nucleotides: 12.

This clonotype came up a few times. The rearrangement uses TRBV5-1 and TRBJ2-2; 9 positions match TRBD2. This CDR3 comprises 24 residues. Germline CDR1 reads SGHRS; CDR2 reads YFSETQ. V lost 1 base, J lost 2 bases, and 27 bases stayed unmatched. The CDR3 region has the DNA TGCGCCAGCAGCTTGCCAAGGCCCTCCGATTATCCGCGGGAGGGGCCAACTAACACCGGGGAGCTGTTTTTT. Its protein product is CASSLPRPSDYPREGPTNTGELFF. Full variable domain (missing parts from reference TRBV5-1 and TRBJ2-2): KAGVTQTPRYLIKTRGQQVTLSCSPISGHRSVSWYQQTPGQGLQFLFEYFSETQRNKGNFPGRFSGRQFSNSRSEMNVSTLELGDSALYLCASSLPRPSDYPREGPTNTGELFFGEGSRLTVL.

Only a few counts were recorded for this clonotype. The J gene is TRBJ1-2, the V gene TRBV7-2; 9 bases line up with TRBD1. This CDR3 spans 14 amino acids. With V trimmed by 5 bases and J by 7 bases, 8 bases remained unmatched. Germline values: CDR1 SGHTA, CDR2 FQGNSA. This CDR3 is CASSLEQGAVGYTF. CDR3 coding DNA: TGTGCCAGCAGCCTAGAACAGGGGGCGGTTGGCTACACCTTC. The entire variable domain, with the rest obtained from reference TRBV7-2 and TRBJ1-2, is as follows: GAGVSQSPSNKVTEKGKDVELRCDPISGHTALYWYRQSLGQGLEFLIYFQGNSAPDKSGLPSDRFSAERTGGSVSTLTIQRTQQEDSAVYLCASSLEQGAVGYTFGSGTRLTVV.

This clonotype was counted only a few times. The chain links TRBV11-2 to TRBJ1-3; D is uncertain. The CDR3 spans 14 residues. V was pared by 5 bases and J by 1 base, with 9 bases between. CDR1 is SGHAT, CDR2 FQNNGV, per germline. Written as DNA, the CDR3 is TGTGCCAGCAGCCCACAGATGTCTGGAAACACCATATATTTT. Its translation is CASSPQMSGNTIYF.

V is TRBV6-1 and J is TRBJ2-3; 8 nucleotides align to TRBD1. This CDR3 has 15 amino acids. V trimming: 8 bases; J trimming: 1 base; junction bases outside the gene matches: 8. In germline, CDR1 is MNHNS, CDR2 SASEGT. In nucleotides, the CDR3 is TGTGCCAGCGCTTTCGGGACAGGTGGCACAGATACGCAGTATTTT. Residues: CASAFGTGGTDTQYF.

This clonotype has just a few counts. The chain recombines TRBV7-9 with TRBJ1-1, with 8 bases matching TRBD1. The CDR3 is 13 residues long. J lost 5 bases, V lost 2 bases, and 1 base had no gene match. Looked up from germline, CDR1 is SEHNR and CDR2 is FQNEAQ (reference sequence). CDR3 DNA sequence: TGTGCCAGCAGCTTAAGACAGGGGACTGAAGCTTTCTTT. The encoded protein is CASSLRQGTEAFF. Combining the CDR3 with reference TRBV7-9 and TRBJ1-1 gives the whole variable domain DTGVSQNPRHKITKRGQNVTFRCDPISEHNRLYWYRQTLGQGPEFLTYFQNEAQLEKSRLLSDRFSAERPKGSFSTLEIQRTEQGDSAMYLCASSLRQGTEAFFGQGTRLTVV.

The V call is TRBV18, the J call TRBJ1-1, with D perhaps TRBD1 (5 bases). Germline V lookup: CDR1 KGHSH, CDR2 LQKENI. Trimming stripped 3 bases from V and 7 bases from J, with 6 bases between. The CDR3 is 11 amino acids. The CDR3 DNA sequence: TGTGCCAGCTCACCGGGGGATGAAGCTTTCTTT. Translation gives CASSPGDEAFF.

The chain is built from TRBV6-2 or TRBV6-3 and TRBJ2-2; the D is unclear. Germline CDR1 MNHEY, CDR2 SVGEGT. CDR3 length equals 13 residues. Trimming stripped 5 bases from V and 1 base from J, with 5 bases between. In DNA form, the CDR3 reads TGTGCCAGCAGTCGAGTGAACACCGGGGAGCTGTTTTTT. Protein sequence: CASSRVNTGELFF.

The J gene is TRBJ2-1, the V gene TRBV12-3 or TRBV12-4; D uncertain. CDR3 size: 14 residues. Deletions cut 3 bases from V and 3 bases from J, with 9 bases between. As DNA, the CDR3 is TGTGCCAGCAGTTTTAAGGCAGACTACAATGAGCAGTTCTTC. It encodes CASSFKADYNEQFF.

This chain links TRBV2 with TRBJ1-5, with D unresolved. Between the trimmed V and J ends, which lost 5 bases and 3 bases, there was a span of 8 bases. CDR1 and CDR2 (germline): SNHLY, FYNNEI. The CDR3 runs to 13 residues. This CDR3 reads CASSNQVNQPQHF. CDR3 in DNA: TGTGCCAGCAGTAATCAGGTCAATCAGCCCCAGCATTTT.

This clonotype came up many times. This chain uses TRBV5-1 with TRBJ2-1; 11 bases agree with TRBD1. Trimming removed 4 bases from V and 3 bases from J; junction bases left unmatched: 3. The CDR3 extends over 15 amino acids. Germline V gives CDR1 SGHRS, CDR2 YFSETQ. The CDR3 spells CASSRDRGSYNEQFF. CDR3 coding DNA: TGCGCCAGCAGCCGGGACAGGGGGAGCTACAATGAGCAGTTCTTC.

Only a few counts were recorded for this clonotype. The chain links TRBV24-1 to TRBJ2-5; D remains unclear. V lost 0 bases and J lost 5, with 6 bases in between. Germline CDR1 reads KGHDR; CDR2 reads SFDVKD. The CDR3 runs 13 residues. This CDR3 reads CATSDLTGETQYF. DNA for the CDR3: TGTGCCACCAGTGATTTGACCGGGGAGACCCAGTACTTC.